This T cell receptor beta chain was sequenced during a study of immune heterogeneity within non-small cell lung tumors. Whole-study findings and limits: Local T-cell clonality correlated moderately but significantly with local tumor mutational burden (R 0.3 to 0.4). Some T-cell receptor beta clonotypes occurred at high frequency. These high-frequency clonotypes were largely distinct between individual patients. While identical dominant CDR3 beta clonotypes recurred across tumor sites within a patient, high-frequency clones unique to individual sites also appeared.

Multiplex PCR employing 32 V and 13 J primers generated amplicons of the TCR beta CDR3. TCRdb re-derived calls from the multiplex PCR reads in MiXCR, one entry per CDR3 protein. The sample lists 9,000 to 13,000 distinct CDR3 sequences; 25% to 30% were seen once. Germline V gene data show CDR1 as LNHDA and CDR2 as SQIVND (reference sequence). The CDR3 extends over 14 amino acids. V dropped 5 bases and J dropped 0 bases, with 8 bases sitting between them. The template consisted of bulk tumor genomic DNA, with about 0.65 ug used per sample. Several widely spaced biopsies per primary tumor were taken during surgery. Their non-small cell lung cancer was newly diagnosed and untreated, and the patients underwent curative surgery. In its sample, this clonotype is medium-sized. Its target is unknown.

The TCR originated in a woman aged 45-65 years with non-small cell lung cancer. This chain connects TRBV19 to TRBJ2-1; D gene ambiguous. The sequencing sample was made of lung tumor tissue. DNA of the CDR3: TGTGCCAGTAGTCCGGATTACTCCTACAATGAGCAGTTCTTC. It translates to CASSPDYSYNEQFF.